Shown below are 5 T cell receptor beta chains from a single sample sequenced in a study of high-grade serous ovarian cancer treatment subgroups. Tumor tissue was taken before any definitive surgery or chemotherapy was given. Libraries were prepared by immunoSEQ multiplex PCR; TCRdb keeps only in-frame clonotypes and omits some of them. In the table there are about 8,600 clones, about two thirds of which are singletons. The sequenced sample was tumor tissue. These receptors came from a human donor with high-grade serous ovarian cancer.

This clone was counted a few times. J is TRBJ2-5 and V is TRBV5-5, with TRBD2 matching 7 bases. With 1 base clipped from V and 5 bases from J, the junction kept 8 bases outside the gene matches. Germline CDR1 and CDR2: SGHKS and YYEKEE (reference sequence). The CDR3 is 15 amino acids. The CDR3 is CASSLIAGGGETQYF. The CDR3 region has the DNA TGTGCCAGCAGCTTGATAGCGGGCGGTGGGGAGACCCAGTACTTC. The whole variable domain, remainder taken from reference TRBV5-5 and TRBJ2-5, is DAGVTQSPTHLIKTRGQQVTLRCSPISGHKSVSWYQQVLGQGPQFIFQYYEKEERGRGNFPDRFSARQFPNYSSELNVNALLLGDSALYLCASSLIAGGGETQYFGPGTRLLVL.

The CDR3 protein is CASSGAGGETQYF. The CDR3 DNA sequence: TGTGCCAGCAGTGGAGCGGGAGGGGAGACCCAGTACTTC. V is TRBV28 and J is TRBJ2-5, with 10 bases lining up with TRBD2. Germline-derived CDR1 and CDR2 are MDHEN and SYDVKM. With V trimmed by 5 bases and J by 5 bases, 2 bases remained unmatched. This CDR3 spans 13 amino acids.

The V gene is TRBV6-6, the J gene TRBJ1-2; D is unresolved. The V end was cut by 3 bases, the J end by 13 bases, with 12 bases between. Looked up from germline, CDR1 is MNHNY and CDR2 is SVGAGI (reference sequence). This CDR3 contains 11 residues. CDR3 sequence: CASSYRGGGTF. In DNA, the CDR3 is TGTGCCAGCAGTTATCGAGGTGGCGGCACCTTC.

The genes are TRBV19 and TRBJ2-3; the D gene is possibly TRBD1 (6 bases). V was pared by 7 bases and J by 3 bases, with 11 bases between. The CDR3 has 13 residues. Germline loops: CDR1 LNHDA, CDR2 SQIVND (reference sequence). The CDR3 DNA reads TGTGCCAGTAAGGGGGTAAGGACAGATACGCAGTATTTT. As protein: CASKGVRTDTQYF.

This chain connects TRBV19 to TRBJ1-5; 7 bases match TRBD1. Germline CDR1 and CDR2: LNHDA and SQIVND (reference sequence). The V gene end was trimmed by 5 bases and the J gene end by 4 bases; junction bases not matched to a gene: 8. This CDR3 is 15 amino acids long. This CDR3 reads CASSLQGLSNQPQHF. DNA of the CDR3: TGTGCCAGTAGTTTACAGGGGCTAAGTAATCAGCCCCAGCATTTT.